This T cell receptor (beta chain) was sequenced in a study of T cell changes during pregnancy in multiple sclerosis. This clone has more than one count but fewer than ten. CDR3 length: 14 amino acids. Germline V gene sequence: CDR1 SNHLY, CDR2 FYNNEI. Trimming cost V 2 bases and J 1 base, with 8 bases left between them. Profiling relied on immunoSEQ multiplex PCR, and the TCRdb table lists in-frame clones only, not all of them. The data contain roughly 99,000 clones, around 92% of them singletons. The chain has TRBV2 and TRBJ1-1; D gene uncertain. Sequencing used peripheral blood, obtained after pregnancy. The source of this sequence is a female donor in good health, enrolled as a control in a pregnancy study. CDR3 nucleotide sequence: TGTGCCAGCAGTGAACGTGCGAGGAACACTGAAGCTTTCTTT. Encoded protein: CASSERARNTEAFF.